This T cell receptor (beta chain) was recovered during a study of OX40 agonist ivuxolimab in advanced cancers. Whole-study context: Among those enrolled, mean age was approximately 60 years (range about 23 to 85) and approximately 80% were male.

This CDR3 is 16 amino acids long. J gave up 3 bases and V 2 bases, and 5 bases lay outside the gene matches. CDR1 is MNHEY, CDR2 SVGAGI, per germline. Assay used: immunoSEQ multiplex PCR; TCRdb lists only in-frame clones, some missing. This sample has some 50,000 clones, with nearly 90% found just once. Note on this clone: Antigen: not known.

General observations from the study: At 0.1 to 3.0 mg/kg and by week 6, clonal expansion occurred in CD4+ and CD8+ blood T cells. The study did not work out the antigen specificity of the expanded peripheral T cells. Relative to CD4+ cells, CD8+ T cells on average had more expanded clones.

The chain recombines TRBV6-5 with TRBJ2-1; 9 positions agree with TRBD2. The sequenced sample was CD4+ or CD8+ T cells sorted from blood, obtained in a trial of the OX40 agonist ivuxolimab. The receptor comes from an adult with an advanced solid tumor such as melanoma, head and neck, liver or kidney cancer. DNA of the CDR3: TGTGCCAGCAGTTACCAACTAGCGGGTCGCTACAATGAGCAGTTCTTC. As protein: CASSYQLAGRYNEQFF.